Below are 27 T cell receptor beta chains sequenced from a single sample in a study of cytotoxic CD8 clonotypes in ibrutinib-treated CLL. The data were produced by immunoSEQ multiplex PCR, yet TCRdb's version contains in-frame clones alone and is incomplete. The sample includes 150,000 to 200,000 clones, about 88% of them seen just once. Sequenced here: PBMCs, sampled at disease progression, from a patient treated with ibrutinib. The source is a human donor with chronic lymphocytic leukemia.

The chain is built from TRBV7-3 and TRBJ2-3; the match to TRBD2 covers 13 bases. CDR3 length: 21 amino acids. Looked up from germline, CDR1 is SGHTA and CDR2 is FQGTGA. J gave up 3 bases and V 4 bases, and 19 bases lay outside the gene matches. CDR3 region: CASSSTNTSGRASYRTDTQYF. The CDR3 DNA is TGTGCCAGCAGCTCCACCAACACTAGCGGGAGGGCCAGCTACCGAACAGATACGCAGTATTTT.

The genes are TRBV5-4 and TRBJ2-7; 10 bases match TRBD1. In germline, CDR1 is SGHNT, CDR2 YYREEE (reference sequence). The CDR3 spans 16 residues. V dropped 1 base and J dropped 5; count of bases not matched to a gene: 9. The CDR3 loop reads CASSLFGSGQGHEQYF. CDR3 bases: TGTGCCAGCAGCTTGTTCGGGTCGGGACAGGGGCACGAGCAGTACTTC. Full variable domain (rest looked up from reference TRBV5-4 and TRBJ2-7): ETGVTQSPTHLIKTRGQQVTLRCSSQSGHNTVSWYQQALGQGPQFIFQYYREEENGRGNFPPRFSGLQFPNYSSELNVNALELDDSALYLCASSLFGSGQGHEQYFGPGTRLTVT.

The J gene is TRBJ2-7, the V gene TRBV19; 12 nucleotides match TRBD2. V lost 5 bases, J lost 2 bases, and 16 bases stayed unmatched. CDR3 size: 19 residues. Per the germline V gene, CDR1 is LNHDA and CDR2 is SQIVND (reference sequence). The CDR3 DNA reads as TGTGCCAGTAGTTCCCGGACTAGCGGGGAGGAACAGACGGCCTACGAGCAGTACTTC. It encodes CASSSRTSGEEQTAYEQYF.

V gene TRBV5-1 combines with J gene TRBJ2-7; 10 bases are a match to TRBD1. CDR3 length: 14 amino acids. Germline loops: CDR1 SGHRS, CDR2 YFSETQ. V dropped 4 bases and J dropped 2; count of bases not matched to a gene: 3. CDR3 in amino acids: CASSTGTGAYEQYF. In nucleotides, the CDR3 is TGCGCCAGCAGCACCGGGACAGGGGCCTACGAGCAGTACTTC.

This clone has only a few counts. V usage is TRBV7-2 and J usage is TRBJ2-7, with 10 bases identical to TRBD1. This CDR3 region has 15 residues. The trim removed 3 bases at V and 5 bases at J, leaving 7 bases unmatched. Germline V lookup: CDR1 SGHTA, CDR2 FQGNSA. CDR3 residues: CASSFPGQGKNEQYF. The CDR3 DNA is TGTGCCAGCAGCTTTCCGGGACAGGGGAAGAACGAGCAGTACTTC.

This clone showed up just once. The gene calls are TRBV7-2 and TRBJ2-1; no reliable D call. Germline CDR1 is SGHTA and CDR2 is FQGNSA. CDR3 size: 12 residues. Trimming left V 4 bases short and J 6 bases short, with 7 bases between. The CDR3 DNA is TGTGCCAGCAGCTATGGACGCAATGAGCAGTTCTTC. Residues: CASSYGRNEQFF.

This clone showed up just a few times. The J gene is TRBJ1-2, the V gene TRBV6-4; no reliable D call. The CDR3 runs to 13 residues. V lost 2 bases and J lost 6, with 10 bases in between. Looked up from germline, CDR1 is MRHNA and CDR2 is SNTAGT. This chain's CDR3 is CASSDPTRNGYTF. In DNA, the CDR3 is TGTGCCAGCAGTGACCCGACTCGGAATGGCTACACCTTC.

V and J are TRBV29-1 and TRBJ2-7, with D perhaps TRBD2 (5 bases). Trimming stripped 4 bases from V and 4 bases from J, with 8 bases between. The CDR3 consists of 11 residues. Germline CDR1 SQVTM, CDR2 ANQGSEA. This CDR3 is CSVVRGYEQYF. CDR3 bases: TGCAGCGTTGTACGGGGATACGAGCAGTACTTC.

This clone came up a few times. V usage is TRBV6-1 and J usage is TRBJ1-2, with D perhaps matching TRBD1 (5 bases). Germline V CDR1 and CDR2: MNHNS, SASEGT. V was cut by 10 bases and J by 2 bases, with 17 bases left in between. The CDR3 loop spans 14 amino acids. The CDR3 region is CATIERGPNYGYTF. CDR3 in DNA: TGTGCCACCATCGAGAGGGGCCCCAACTATGGCTACACCTTC.

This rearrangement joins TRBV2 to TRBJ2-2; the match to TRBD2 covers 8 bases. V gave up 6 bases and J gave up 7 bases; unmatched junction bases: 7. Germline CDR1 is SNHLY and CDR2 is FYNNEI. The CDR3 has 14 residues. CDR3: CASRPASGFGELFF. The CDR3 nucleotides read TGTGCCAGCAGGCCAGCTAGCGGGTTCGGGGAGCTGTTTTTT.

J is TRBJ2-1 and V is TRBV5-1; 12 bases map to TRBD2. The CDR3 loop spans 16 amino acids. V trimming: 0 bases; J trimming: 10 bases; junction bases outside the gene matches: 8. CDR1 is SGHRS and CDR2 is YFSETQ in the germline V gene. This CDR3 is CASSLASSGGAREQFF. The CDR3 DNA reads TGCGCCAGCAGCTTGGCCTCTAGCGGGGGGGCGCGGGAGCAGTTCTTC.

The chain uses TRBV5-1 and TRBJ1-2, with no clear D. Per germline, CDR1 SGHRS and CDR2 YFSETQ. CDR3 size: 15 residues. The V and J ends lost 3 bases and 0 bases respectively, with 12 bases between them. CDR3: CASSSSIIANYGYTF. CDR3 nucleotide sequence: TGCGCCAGCAGCTCGAGTATTATAGCTAACTATGGCTACACCTTC.

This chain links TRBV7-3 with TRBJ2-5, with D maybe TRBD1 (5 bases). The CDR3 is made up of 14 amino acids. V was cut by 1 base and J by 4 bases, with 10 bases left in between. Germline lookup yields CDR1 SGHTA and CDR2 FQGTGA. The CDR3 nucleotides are TGTGCCAGCAGCTTAAATGGGGCCGGAGAGACCCAGTACTTC. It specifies CASSLNGAGETQYF.

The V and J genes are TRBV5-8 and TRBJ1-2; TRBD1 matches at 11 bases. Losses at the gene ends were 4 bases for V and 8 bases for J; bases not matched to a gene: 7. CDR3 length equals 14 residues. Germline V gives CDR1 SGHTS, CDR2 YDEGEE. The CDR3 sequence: CASSHGDRGFGYTF. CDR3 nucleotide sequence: TGTGCCAGCAGCCACGGGGACAGGGGGTTCGGCTACACCTTC. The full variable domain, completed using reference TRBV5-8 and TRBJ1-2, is EAGVTQSPTHLIKTRGQQATLRCSPISGHTSVYWYQQALGLGLQFLLWYDEGEERNRGNFPPRFSGRQFPNYSSELNVNALELEDSALYLCASSHGDRGFGYTFGSGTRLTVV.

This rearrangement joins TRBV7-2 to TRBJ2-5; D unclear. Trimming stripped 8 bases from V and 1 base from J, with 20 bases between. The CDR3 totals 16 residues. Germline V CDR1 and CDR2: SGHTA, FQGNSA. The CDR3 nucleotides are TGTGCCAGCCGTAAAGGTGGCTCGGGCCGCCAAGAGACCCAGTACTTC. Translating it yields CASRKGGSGRQETQYF. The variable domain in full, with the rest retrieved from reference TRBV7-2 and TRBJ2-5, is GAGVSQSPSNKVTEKGKDVELRCDPISGHTALYWYRQSLGQGLEFLIYFQGNSAPDKSGLPSDRFSAERTGGSVSTLTIQRTQQEDSAVYLCASRKGGSGRQETQYFGPGTRLLVL.

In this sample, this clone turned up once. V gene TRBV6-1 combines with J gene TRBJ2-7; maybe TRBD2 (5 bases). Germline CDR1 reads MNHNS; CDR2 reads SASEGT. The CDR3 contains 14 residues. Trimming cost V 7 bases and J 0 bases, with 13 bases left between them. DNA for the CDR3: TGTGCCAGCAAGAGGACGGAGGTCTCCTACGAGCAGTACTTC. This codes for CASKRTEVSYEQYF.

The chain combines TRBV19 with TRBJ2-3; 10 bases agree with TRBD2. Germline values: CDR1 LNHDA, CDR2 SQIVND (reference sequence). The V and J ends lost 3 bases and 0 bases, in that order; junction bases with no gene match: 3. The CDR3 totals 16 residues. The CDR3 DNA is TGTGCCAGTAGTATCCTTAGCGGGAGGAGCACAGATACGCAGTATTTT. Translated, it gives CASSILSGRSTDTQYF.

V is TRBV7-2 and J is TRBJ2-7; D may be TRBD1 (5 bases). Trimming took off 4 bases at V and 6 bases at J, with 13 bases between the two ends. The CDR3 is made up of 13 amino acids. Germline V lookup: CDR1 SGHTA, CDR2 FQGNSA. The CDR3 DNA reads TGTGCCAGCAGCTCCGCGCCGGACATCGAGCAGTACTTC. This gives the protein CASSSAPDIEQYF.

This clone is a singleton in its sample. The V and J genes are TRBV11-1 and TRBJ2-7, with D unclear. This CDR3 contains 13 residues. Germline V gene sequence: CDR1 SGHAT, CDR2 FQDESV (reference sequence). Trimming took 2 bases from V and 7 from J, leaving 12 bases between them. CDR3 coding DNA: TGTGCCAGCAGCTTATATAGACTTCGAGAGCAGTACTTC. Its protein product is CASSLYRLREQYF.

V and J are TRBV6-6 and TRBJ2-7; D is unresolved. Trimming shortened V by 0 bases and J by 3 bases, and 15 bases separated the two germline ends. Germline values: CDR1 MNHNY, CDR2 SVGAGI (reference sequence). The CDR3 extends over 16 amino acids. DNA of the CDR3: TGTGCCAGCAGTTACTCGATTCCTCCTACGAGCTACGAGCAGTACTTC. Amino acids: CASSYSIPPTSYEQYF.

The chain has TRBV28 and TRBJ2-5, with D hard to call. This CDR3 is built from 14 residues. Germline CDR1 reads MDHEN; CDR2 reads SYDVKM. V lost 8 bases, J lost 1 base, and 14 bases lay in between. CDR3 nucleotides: TGTGCCAGCTCCCCCGGGTCTGTCCAAGAGACCCAGTACTTC. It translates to CASSPGSVQETQYF.

This CDR3 is CASSLGAGTGSGNTIYF. DNA of the CDR3: TGTGCCAGCAGCTTAGGGGCCGGGACAGGGAGTGGAAACACCATATATTTT. The chain employs TRBV7-2 and TRBJ1-3; 9 nucleotides line up with TRBD1. CDR3 length equals 17 residues. The germline V gene encodes CDR1 SGHTA and CDR2 FQGNSA. J was trimmed by 3 bases and V by 1 base; bases with no gene match: 7.

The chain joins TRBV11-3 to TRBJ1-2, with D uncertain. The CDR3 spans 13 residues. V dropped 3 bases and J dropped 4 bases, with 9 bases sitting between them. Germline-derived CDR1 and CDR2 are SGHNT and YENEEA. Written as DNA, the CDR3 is TGTGCCAGCAGCTTTCGTAAAATCTATGGCTACACCTTC. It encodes CASSFRKIYGYTF.

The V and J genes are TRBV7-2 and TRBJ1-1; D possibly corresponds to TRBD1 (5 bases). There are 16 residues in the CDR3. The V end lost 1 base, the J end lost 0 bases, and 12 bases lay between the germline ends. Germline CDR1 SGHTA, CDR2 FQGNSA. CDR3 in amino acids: CASSLVAGTLNTEAFF. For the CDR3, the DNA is TGTGCCAGCAGCTTAGTAGCAGGGACCTTGAACACTGAAGCTTTCTTT.

In DNA, the CDR3 is TGTGCCAGCAGTTACCAGGGTCCTGGGGCCAACGTCCTGACTTTC. The encoded protein is CASSYQGPGANVLTF. The chain couples TRBV28 to TRBJ2-6, with TRBD1 as a possible D gene (5 bases). The CDR3 is 15 residues long. The germline V gene has CDR1 MDHEN and CDR2 SYDVKM. V lost 4 bases and J lost 2, with 9 bases in between.

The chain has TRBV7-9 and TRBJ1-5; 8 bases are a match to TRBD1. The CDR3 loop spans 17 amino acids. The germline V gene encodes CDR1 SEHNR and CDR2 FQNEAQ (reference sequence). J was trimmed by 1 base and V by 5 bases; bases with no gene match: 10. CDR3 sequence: CASSTGQGVTSNQPQHF. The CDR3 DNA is TGTGCCAGCAGCACTGGACAGGGTGTGACGAGCAATCAGCCCCAGCATTTT.

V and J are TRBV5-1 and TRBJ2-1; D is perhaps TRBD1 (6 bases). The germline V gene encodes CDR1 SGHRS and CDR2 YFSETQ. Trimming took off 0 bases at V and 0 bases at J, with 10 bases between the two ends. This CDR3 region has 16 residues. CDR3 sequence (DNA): TGCGCCAGCAGCTTGGGCCGGACAGACTCCTACAATGAGCAGTTCTTC. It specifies CASSLGRTDSYNEQFF.